The 28 T cell receptor beta chains presented below share a single source sample, sequenced in a study of T cell responses to AZD1222 COVID-19 vaccine. TCRdb keeps only in-frame clones here, not all; method: immunoSEQ multiplex PCR. The sample holds about 140,000 clones; around nine tenths are singletons and the top ten take over 1.5%. This sample comprised peripheral blood, obtained on day 0 of AZD1222 vaccination. These receptors all come from an adult in good health.

The rearrangement joins TRBV2 to TRBJ1-2; D is possibly TRBD1 (6 bases). Germline V gives CDR1 SNHLY, CDR2 FYNNEI. This CDR3 has 13 residues. The V end was cut by 3 bases, the J end by 8 bases, with 13 bases between. The CDR3 DNA reads as TGTGCCAGCAGTGATAGAGGGGGACGAGGCTACACCTTC. It translates to CASSDRGGRGYTF.

V is TRBV27 and J is TRBJ1-5; D may be TRBD1 (6 bases). The CDR3 has 19 residues. Germline CDR1 MNHEY, CDR2 SMNVEV (reference sequence). V shed 1 base and J shed 0 bases, with 19 bases lying between them. The CDR3, as DNA: TGTGCCAGCAGTTTATTTGGCCTAGGGACACCTTATAGCAATCAGCCCCAGCATTTT. This translates into CASSLFGLGTPYSNQPQHF.

The chain has TRBV30 and TRBJ1-2, with no clear D. This CDR3 comprises 10 residues. Germline values: CDR1 GTSNPN, CDR2 SVGIG (reference sequence). The V end lost 3 bases, the J end lost 4 bases, and 3 bases lay between the germline ends. This CDR3 reads CAWRGYGYTF. CDR3 nucleotides: TGTGCCTGGAGGGGCTATGGCTACACCTTC.

CDR3 in amino acids: CASSDDYEQYF. CDR3 nucleotide sequence: TGTGCCAGCAGTGACGACTACGAGCAGTACTTC. The chain recombines TRBV6-2 or TRBV6-3 with TRBJ2-7; D is ambiguous. Between the trimmed V and J ends, which lost 5 bases and 3 bases, there was a span of 5 bases. Germline CDR1 reads MNHEY; CDR2 reads SVGEGT. This CDR3 contains 11 residues.

The V gene is TRBV6-5, the J gene TRBJ1-1; 7 bases are shared with TRBD1. After removal of 5 bases from V and 5 bases from J, the junction contained 8 bases not matched to a gene. The CDR3 covers 14 residues. CDR1 and CDR2 (germline): MNHEY, SVGAGI. Written as DNA, the CDR3 is TGTGCCAGCAGTACAGGGGCCCTGAGGACTGAAGCTTTCTTT. Encoded protein: CASSTGALRTEAFF.

The CDR3 is CASSDRSGYTF. The CDR3 DNA is TGTGCCAGCAGTGACAGGAGTGGCTACACCTTC. This sequence joins TRBV6-4 and TRBJ1-2, with no clear D. Per germline, CDR1 MRHNA and CDR2 SNTAGT. This CDR3 region has 11 residues. Deletions cut 2 bases from V and 7 bases from J, with 5 bases between.

V usage is TRBV5-5 and J usage is TRBJ1-2, with unresolved D. V was clipped by 0 bases and J by 6 bases, with 9 bases between them. The CDR3 is made up of 13 amino acids. The V gene's germline CDR1 is SGHKS and CDR2 YYEKEE (reference sequence). This CDR3 reads CASSLVRSDGYTF. In DNA, the CDR3 is TGTGCCAGCAGCTTGGTCAGGTCTGATGGCTACACCTTC.

The chain uses TRBV5-6 and TRBJ1-2, with 7 bases that match TRBD1. Germline lookup yields CDR1 SGHDT and CDR2 YYEEEE. J lost 7 bases, V lost 5 bases, and 8 bases had no gene match. The CDR3 sequence is 13 residues long. The DNA for the CDR3 is TGTGCCAGCAGACGGCAGGGGGTGAGTGGCTACACCTTC. Its protein is CASRRQGVSGYTF. The full variable domain, completed using reference TRBV5-6 and TRBJ1-2, is DAGVTQSPTHLIKTRGQQVTLRCSPKSGHDTVSWYQQALGQGPQFIFQYYEEEERQRGNFPDRFSGHQFPNYSSELNVNALLLGDSALYLCASRRQGVSGYTFGSGTRLTVV.

V and J are TRBV7-7 and TRBJ1-5; D unresolved. V lost 6 bases and J 4 bases, leaving 10 bases between the germline ends. The CDR3 extends over 13 amino acids. Germline loops: CDR1 SSHAT, CDR2 FNYEAQ (reference sequence). CDR3 region: CASSRDPNQPQHF. The CDR3 DNA reads as TGTGCCAGCAGTCGAGACCCAAATCAGCCCCAGCATTTT. Filled out from reference TRBV7-7 and TRBJ1-5, the complete variable domain reads GAGVSQSPRYKVTKRGQDVTLRCDPISSHATLYWYQQALGQGPEFLTYFNYEAQPDKSGLPSDRFSAERPEGSISTLTIQRTEQRDSAMYRCASSRDPNQPQHFGDGTRLSIL.

This chain joins TRBV15 and TRBJ2-1, with D perhaps matching TRBD2 (7 bases). The CDR3 length is 16 residues. The V end lost 0 bases, the J end lost 10 bases, and 19 bases lay between the germline ends. Germline-derived CDR1 and CDR2 are LNHNV and YYDKDF (reference sequence). As DNA, the CDR3 is TGTGCCACCAGCAGAGATAGGGGGGGCGTAAAAGCCGAGCAGTTCTTC. Protein: CATSRDRGGVKAEQFF.

The chain couples TRBV11-2 to TRBJ1-2; D gene ambiguous. The V gene's germline CDR1 is SGHAT and CDR2 FQNNGV. This CDR3 region has 15 residues. Trimming pared 8 bases from V and 4 bases from J, leaving 20 bases between. In nucleotides, the CDR3 is TGTGCCAGCCTCCCAGCAAGGTCCGGCGGCTATGGCTACACCTTC. Protein: CASLPARSGGYGYTF.

The J gene is TRBJ1-3, the V gene TRBV18; 7 bases line up with TRBD1. Trimming cost V 3 bases and J 0 bases; bases outside gene matches: 8. The CDR3 spans 17 residues. CDR1 and CDR2 from the germline V gene are KGHSH and LQKENI. The CDR3 coding sequence is TGTGCCAGCTCACCGACCCTGGACAGGTCCTCTGGAAACACCATATATTTT. Encoded protein: CASSPTLDRSSGNTIYF.

The table lists this clone with a count of one. The J gene is TRBJ1-2, the V gene TRBV27; no definite D call. V dropped 6 bases and J dropped 4 bases, with 15 bases sitting between them. The CDR3 contains 14 residues. Per the germline V gene, CDR1 is MNHEY and CDR2 is SMNVEV (reference sequence). The DNA of the CDR3 is TGTGCCAGCAGCCCGAACATAAACTTCTATGGCTACACCTTC. This sequence encodes CASSPNINFYGYTF.

The V call is TRBV4-1, the J call TRBJ1-6; 7 bases fit TRBD1. The CDR3 is 15 residues long. Looked up from germline, CDR1 is MGHRA and CDR2 is YSYEKL. After removal of 4 bases from V and 4 bases from J, the junction contained 4 bases not matched to a gene. CDR3: CASSLGTAYNSPLHF. The CDR3 DNA sequence: TGCGCCAGCAGCCTCGGGACAGCTTATAATTCACCCCTCCACTTT.

This clone showed up just once. This chain joins TRBV7-2 and TRBJ2-5, with TRBD1 matching over 8 bases. There are 13 residues in the CDR3. V trimming: 5 bases; J trimming: 4 bases; junction bases outside the gene matches: 3. The V gene's germline CDR1 is SGHTA and CDR2 FQGNSA. The CDR3 nucleotides are TGTGCCAGCAGCGTGACAGGGGCAGAGACCCAGTACTTC. Encoded protein: CASSVTGAETQYF.

The chain employs TRBV27 and TRBJ2-7; 7 bases agree with TRBD2. This CDR3 spans 13 amino acids. Trimming removed 6 bases from V and 7 bases from J; junction bases left unmatched: 9. Germline CDR1 is MNHEY and CDR2 is SMNVEV (reference sequence). CDR3 residues: CASSPGGAGEQYF. CDR3 coding DNA: TGTGCCAGCAGCCCTGGCGGAGCGGGGGAGCAGTACTTC.

The chain has TRBV5-1 and TRBJ2-7; the match to TRBD1 covers 7 bases. The V segment lost 2 bases and the J segment 3 bases; nucleotides outside the gene matches: 8. This CDR3 region has 15 residues. The germline V gene encodes CDR1 SGHRS and CDR2 YFSETQ. CDR3 sequence: CASSFTGDVNYEQYF. CDR3 DNA: TGCGCCAGCAGCTTCACAGGGGACGTAAACTACGAGCAGTACTTC.

The chain uses TRBV19 and TRBJ1-1, with D possibly matching TRBD1 (5 bases). Germline CDR1 reads LNHDA; CDR2 reads SQIVND (reference sequence). The CDR3 is made up of 17 amino acids. The V gene lost 3 bases and the J gene lost 5 bases, with 22 bases spanning the gap. The CDR3 sequence is CASSINGRILGRTEAFF. As DNA, the CDR3 is TGTGCCAGTAGTATTAATGGGAGGATTTTGGGGCGGACTGAAGCTTTCTTT. The full variable domain, its missing parts supplied by reference TRBV19 and TRBJ1-1, is DGGITQSPKYLFRKEGQNVTLSCEQNLNHDAMYWYRQDPGQGLRLIYYSQIVNDFQKGDIAEGYSVSREKKESFPLTVTSAQKNPTAFYLCASSINGRILGRTEAFFGQGTRLTVV.

CDR3 DNA sequence: TGTGCCAGCAGCTTAGGCGGAACATACGAGCAGTACTTC. This translates into CASSLGGTYEQYF. This chain connects TRBV7-9 to TRBJ2-7; no definite D call. The V end lost 1 base, the J end lost 4 bases, and 8 bases lay between the germline ends. This CDR3 has 13 residues. The germline V gene has CDR1 SEHNR and CDR2 FQNEAQ (reference sequence).

CDR3 region: CASSLGGTDGWPQHF. The DNA for the CDR3 is TGTGCCAGCAGCTTAGGTGGTACAGATGGATGGCCCCAGCATTTT. The chain couples TRBV7-9 to TRBJ1-5; no definite D call. Germline V lookup: CDR1 SEHNR, CDR2 FQNEAQ (reference sequence). V was pared by 1 base and J by 9 bases, with 16 bases between. This CDR3 spans 15 amino acids.

The chain employs TRBV11-2 and TRBJ1-2; D might be TRBD1 (6 bases). The germline V gene encodes CDR1 SGHAT and CDR2 FQNNGV. V lost 1 base and J lost 5, with 14 bases in between. The CDR3 loop spans 15 amino acids. Here the CDR3 DNA reads TGTGCCAGCAGCTTAGGAGAGGGGGTCTATTATGGCTACACCTTC. Its translation is CASSLGEGVYYGYTF.

The chain links TRBV20-1 to TRBJ1-1; no reliable D call. Trimming removed 3 bases at V and 1 base at J, with 6 bases between. The length of the CDR3 is 12 residues. Germline CDR1 is DFQATT and CDR2 is SNEGSKA (reference sequence). The chain's CDR3 is CSASEENTEAFF. The CDR3 DNA reads TGCAGTGCTAGTGAGGAGAACACTGAAGCTTTCTTT.

The chain uses TRBV5-1 and TRBJ2-1; D is unclear. CDR3 length: 12 residues. CDR1 SGHRS and CDR2 YFSETQ come from the germline V gene. Trimming stripped 1 base from V and 7 bases from J, with 6 bases between. Here the CDR3 reads CASSLRPNEQFF. CDR3 bases: TGCGCCAGCAGCTTGCGGCCAAATGAGCAGTTCTTC.

Notes on this clone: The same CDR3 also results from other DNA sequences found in this sample. The chain links TRBV5-4 to TRBJ1-1; D possibly corresponds to TRBD1 (5 bases). V was clipped by 1 base and J by 1 base, with 11 bases between them. Germline V gene sequence: CDR1 SGHNT, CDR2 YYREEE (reference sequence). CDR3 length equals 15 residues. This CDR3 reads CASSLWGRGNTEAFF. DNA of the CDR3: TGTGCCAGCAGCTTGTGGGGGAGAGGGAACACTGAAGCTTTCTTT.

The chain joins TRBV5-8 to TRBJ1-2, with a tentative D call TRBD1 (5 bases). CDR3 length: 15 residues. With 4 bases removed from V and 5 bases from J, the gap between germline ends came to 18 bases. The germline CDR1 and CDR2 sequences are SGHTS and YDEGEE. The CDR3 bases are TGTGCCAGCAGCAAACGCAGGGCCGGACCTTATGGCTACACCTTC. Translation gives CASSKRRAGPYGYTF.

This rearrangement joins TRBV3-1 (or the pseudogene TRBV3-2) to TRBJ1-2; D not certain. The V gene's germline CDR1 is LGHDT and CDR2 YNNKEL (reference sequence). The V gene lost 0 bases and the J gene lost 1 base, with 9 bases spanning the gap. The CDR3 consists of 15 residues. CDR3 sequence: CASSQDREINYGYTF. The DNA of the CDR3 is TGTGCCAGCAGCCAAGATCGGGAAATTAACTATGGCTACACCTTC.

The chain couples TRBV11-2 to TRBJ2-7; 8 nucleotides agree with TRBD1. Per germline, CDR1 SGHAT and CDR2 FQNNGV. The CDR3 runs 17 residues. Trimming at V came to 5 bases and at J to 5 bases, leaving 17 bases not matched to a gene. This chain's CDR3 is CASSPRPGGDRPNEQYF. As DNA, the CDR3 is TGTGCCAGCAGCCCACGACCCGGCGGGGACAGGCCCAACGAGCAGTACTTC.

In its sample, this clone was seen once. The chain employs TRBV28 and TRBJ1-2; no definite D call. V gave up 2 bases and J gave up 4 bases, with 11 bases separating them. The CDR3 has 14 amino acids. CDR1 MDHEN and CDR2 SYDVKM come from the germline V gene. The CDR3 region is CASSLTGSSYGYTF. The CDR3 DNA reads as TGTGCCAGCAGTTTAACGGGCAGCAGCTATGGCTACACCTTC.